This T cell receptor beta chain is from a study of T cells after posttransplantation cyclophosphamide. Findings and caveats of the study: Later post-transplant blood repertoires were often dominated by donor CD8+ memory clones.

Cyclophosphamide on days +3 and +4 followed busulfan-fludarabine conditioning and a marrow graft. The CDR3 has 11 residues. The germline CDR1 and CDR2 sequences are SGHDT and YYEEEE. Trimming cost V 0 bases and J 9 bases, with 4 bases left between them. Concerning this clone: Its antigen is currently unknown.

Only in-frame clones appear in the TCRdb table, and some are missing; sequencing was by immunoSEQ multiplex PCR. There are some 20,000 clones in the sample; 70% to 85% occur only once, and 27% lies in the top ten. The sequence was collected from a male patient in his thirties who received an allogeneic stem cell transplant from a related donor, was CMV-positive, and had acute GVHD only. Among the T cells, some may be from the graft donor. The source was PBMCs, collected after an allogeneic stem cell transplant with post-transplant cyclophosphamide. The chain uses TRBV5-6 and TRBJ2-1; D unclear. Here the CDR3 reads CASSLAVEQFF. In nucleotides, the CDR3 is TGTGCCAGCAGCTTGGCGGTTGAGCAGTTCTTC.